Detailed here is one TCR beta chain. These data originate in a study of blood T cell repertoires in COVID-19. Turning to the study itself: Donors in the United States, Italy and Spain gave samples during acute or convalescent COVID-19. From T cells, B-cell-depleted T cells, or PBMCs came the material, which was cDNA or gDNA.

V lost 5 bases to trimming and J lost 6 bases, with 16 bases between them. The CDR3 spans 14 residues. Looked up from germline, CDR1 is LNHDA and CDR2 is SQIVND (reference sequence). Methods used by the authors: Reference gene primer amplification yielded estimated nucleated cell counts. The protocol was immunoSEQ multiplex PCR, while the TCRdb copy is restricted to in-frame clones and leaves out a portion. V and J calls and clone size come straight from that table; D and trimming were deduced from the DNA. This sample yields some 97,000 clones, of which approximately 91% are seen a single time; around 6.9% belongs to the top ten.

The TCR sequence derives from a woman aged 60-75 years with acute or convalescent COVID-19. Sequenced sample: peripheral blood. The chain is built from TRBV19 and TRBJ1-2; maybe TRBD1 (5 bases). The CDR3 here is CASSFPGNSHGYTF. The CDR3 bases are TGTGCCAGTAGTTTTCCAGGGAATTCTCATGGCTACACCTTC.